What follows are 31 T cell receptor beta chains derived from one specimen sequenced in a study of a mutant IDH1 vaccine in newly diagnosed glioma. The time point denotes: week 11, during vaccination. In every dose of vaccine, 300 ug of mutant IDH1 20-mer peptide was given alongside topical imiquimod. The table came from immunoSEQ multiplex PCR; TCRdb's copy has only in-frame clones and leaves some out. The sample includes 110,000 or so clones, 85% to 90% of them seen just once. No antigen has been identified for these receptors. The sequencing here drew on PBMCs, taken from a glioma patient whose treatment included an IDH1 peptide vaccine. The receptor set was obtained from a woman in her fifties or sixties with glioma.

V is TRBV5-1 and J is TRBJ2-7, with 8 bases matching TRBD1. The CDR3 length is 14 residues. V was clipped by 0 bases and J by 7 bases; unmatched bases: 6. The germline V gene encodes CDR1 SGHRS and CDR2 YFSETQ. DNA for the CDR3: TGCGCCAGCAGCTTGGGCGCAGGGGGCGGGGAGCAGTACTTC. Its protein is CASSLGAGGGEQYF.

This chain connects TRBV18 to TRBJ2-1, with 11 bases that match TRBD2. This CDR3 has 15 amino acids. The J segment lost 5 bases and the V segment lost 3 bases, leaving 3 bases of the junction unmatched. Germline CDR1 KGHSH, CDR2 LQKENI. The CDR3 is CASSPGTSGNNEQFF. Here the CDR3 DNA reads TGTGCCAGCTCACCCGGGACTAGCGGCAACAATGAGCAGTTCTTC. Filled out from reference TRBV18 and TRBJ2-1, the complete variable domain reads NAGVMQNPRHLVRRRGQEARLRCSPMKGHSHVYWYRQLPEEGLKFMVYLQKENIIDESGMPKERFSAEFPKEGPSILRIQQVVRGDSAAYFCASSPGTSGNNEQFFGPGTRLTVL.

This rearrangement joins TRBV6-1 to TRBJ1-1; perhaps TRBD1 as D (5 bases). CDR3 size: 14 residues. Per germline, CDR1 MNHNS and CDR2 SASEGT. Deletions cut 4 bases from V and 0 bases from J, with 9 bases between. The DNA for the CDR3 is TGTGCCAGCAGTGTCAGGGATATGAACACTGAAGCTTTCTTT. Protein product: CASSVRDMNTEAFF.

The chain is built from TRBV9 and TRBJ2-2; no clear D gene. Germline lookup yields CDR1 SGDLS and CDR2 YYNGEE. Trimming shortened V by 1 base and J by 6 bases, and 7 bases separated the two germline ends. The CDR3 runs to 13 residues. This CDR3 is CASSVSGPGELFF. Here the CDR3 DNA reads TGTGCCAGCAGCGTATCAGGACCCGGGGAGCTGTTTTTT.

In nucleotides, the CDR3 is TGTGCCACCAGCAGAGGGACAGGGACTAGCAATCAGCCCCAGCATTTT. Translated: CATSRGTGTSNQPQHF. The chain recombines TRBV15 with TRBJ1-5; TRBD1 matches at 8 bases. The CDR3 runs 16 residues. From germline, CDR1 is LNHNV and CDR2 YYDKDF (reference sequence). V lost 1 base and J lost 0; bases outside the gene matches: 2.

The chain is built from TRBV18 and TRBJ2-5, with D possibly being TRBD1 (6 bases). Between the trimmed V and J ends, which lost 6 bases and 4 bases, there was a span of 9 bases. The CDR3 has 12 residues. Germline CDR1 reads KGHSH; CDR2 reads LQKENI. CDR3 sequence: CASSRGGETQYF. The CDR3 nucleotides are TGTGCCAGCTCGCGAGGGGGAGAGACCCAGTACTTC.

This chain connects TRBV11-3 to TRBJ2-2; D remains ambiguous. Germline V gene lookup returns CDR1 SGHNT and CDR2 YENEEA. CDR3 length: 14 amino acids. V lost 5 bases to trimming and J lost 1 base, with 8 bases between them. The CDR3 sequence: CASSPYGNTGELFF. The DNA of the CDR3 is TGTGCCAGCAGCCCGTATGGGAACACCGGGGAGCTGTTTTTT.

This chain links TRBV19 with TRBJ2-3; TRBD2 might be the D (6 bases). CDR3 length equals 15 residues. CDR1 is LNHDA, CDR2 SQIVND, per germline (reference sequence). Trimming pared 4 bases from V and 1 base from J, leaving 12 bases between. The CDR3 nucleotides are TGTGCCAGTAGTACCCCCGGGGGAGGCACAGATACGCAGTATTTT. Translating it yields CASSTPGGGTDTQYF.

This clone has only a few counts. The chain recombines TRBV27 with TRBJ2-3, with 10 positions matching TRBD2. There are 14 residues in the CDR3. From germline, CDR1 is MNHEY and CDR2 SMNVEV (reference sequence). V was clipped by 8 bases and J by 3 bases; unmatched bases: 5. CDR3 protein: CASPSGRGTDTQYF. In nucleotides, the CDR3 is TGTGCCAGCCCTAGCGGGAGAGGAACAGATACGCAGTATTTT.

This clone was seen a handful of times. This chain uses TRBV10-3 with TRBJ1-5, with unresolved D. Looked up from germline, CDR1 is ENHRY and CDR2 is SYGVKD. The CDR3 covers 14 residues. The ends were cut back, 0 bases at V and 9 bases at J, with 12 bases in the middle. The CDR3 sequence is CAISESLSSRPQHF. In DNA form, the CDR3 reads TGTGCCATCAGTGAGTCCCTCAGCTCGAGGCCCCAGCATTTT.

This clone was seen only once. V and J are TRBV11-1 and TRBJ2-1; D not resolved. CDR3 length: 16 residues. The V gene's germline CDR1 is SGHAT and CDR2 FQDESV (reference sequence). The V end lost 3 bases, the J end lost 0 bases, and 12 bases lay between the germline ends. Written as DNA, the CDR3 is TGTGCCAGCAGCTTTAGAGTCCTCCGCTCCTACAATGAGCAGTTCTTC. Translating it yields CASSFRVLRSYNEQFF.

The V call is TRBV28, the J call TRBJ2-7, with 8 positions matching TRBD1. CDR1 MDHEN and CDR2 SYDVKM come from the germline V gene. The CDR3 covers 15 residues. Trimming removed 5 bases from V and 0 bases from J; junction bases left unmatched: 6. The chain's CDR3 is CASSRQGAGSYEQYF. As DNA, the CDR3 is TGTGCCAGCAGTCGGCAGGGGGCGGGCTCCTACGAGCAGTACTTC.

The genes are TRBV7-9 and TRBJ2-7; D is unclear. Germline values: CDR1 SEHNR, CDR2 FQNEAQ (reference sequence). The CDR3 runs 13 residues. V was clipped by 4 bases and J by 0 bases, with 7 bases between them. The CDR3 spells CASSSIPSYEQYF. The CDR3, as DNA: TGTGCCAGCAGCTCCATCCCCTCCTACGAGCAGTACTTC.

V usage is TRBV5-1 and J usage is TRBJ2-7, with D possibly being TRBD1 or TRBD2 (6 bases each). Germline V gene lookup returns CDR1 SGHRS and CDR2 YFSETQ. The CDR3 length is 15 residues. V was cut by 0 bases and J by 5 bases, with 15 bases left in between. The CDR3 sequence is CASSLESGAVHEQYF. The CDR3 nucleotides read TGCGCCAGCAGCTTGGAGTCGGGGGCGGTCCACGAGCAGTACTTC.

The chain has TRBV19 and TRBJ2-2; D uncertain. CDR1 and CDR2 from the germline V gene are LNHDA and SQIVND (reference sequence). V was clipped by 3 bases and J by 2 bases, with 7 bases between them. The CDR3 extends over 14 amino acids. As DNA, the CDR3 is TGTGCCAGTAGTATCAGACGAAACACCGGGGAGCTGTTTTTT. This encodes CASSIRRNTGELFF.

The CDR3 nucleotides read TGTGCTAGTGGGACAGGGGATACCGGTTCACCCCTCCACTTT. Its translation: CASGTGDTGSPLHF. The V gene is TRBV12-5, the J gene TRBJ1-6, with 8 bases lining up with TRBD1. The germline V gene has CDR1 LGHNT and CDR2 FRNRAP. The CDR3 extends over 14 amino acids. The V gene end was trimmed by 6 bases and the J gene end by 9 bases; junction bases not matched to a gene: 7.

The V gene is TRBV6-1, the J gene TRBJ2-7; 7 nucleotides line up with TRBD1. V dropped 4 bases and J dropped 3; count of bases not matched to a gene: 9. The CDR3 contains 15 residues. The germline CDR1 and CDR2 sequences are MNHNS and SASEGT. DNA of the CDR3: TGTGCCAGCAGTGGACAGGGCAAAGGGGACTACGAGCAGTACTTC. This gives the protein CASSGQGKGDYEQYF.

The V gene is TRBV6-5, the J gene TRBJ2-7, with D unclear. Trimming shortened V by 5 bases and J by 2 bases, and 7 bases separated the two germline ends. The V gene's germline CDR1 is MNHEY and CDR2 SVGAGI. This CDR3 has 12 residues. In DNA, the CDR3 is TGTGCCAGCAGTCGAGGACCCTACGAGCAGTACTTC. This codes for CASSRGPYEQYF.

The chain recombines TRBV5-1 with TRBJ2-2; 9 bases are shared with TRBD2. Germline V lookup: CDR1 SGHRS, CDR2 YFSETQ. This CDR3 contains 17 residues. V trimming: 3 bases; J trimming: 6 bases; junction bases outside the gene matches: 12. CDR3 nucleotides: TGCGCCAGCAGCTCGATAAACATAGCGGGAGTAGCCGGGGAGCTGTTTTTT. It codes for CASSSINIAGVAGELFF.

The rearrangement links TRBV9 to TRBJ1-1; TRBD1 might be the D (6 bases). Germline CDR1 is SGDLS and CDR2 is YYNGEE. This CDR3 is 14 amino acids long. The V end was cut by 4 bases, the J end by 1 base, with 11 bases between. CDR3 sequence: CASSTQQGNTEAFF. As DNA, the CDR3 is TGTGCCAGCAGCACCCAACAGGGGAACACTGAAGCTTTCTTT.

The CDR3 bases are TGCGCCAGCAGTCAAACAACAGGGTTGGGCTATGGCTACACCTTC. This encodes CASSQTTGLGYGYTF. The chain has TRBV23-1 and TRBJ1-2, with D perhaps TRBD1 (6 bases). TRBV23-1 is an ORF, and what it does is uncertain. The CDR3 has 15 residues. Trimming stripped 2 bases from V and 4 bases from J, with 14 bases between.

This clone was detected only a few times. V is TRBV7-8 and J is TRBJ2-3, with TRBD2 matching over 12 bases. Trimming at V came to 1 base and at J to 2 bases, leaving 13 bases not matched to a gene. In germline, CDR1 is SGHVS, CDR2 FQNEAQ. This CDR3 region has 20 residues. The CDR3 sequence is CASSLGFGLAGFRTTDTQYF. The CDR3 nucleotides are TGTGCCAGCAGCTTAGGTTTTGGACTAGCGGGATTCCGAACCACAGATACGCAGTATTTT.

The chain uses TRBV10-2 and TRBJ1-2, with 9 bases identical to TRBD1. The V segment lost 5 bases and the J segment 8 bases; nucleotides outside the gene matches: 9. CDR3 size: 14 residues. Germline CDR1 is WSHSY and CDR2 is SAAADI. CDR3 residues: CASSSTGGLKGYTF. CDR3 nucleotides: TGCGCCAGCAGTTCAACAGGGGGCCTTAAGGGCTACACCTTC.

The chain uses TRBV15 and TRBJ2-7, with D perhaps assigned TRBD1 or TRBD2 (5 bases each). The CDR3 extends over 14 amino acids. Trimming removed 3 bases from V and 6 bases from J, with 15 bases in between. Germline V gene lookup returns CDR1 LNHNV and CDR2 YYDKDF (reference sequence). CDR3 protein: CATSRLGDRSEQYF. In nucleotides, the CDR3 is TGTGCCACCAGCAGGCTGGGGGATAGGAGCGAGCAGTACTTC.

The CDR3: CASSPSGRYEQYF. CDR3 sequence (DNA): TGTGCCAGCAGCCCGAGCGGGAGGTACGAGCAGTACTTC. This chain joins TRBV27 and TRBJ2-7; the match to TRBD2 covers 9 bases. Germline CDR1 reads MNHEY; CDR2 reads SMNVEV (reference sequence). The CDR3 is made up of 13 amino acids. V shed 6 bases and J 4 bases; nucleotides not matched to a gene: 4.

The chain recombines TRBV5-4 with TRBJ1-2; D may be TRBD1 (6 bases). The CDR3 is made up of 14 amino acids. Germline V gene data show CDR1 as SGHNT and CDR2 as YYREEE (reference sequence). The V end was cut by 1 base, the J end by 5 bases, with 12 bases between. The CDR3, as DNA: TGTGCCAGCAGCTTGCAGGGGTTAAATTATGGCTACACCTTC. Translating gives CASSLQGLNYGYTF.

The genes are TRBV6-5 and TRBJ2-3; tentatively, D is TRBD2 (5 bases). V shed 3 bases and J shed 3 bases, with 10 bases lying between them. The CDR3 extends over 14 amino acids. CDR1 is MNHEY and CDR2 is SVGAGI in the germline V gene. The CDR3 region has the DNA TGTGCCAGCAGTTATCAACCGGGGACAGATACGCAGTATTTT. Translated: CASSYQPGTDTQYF.

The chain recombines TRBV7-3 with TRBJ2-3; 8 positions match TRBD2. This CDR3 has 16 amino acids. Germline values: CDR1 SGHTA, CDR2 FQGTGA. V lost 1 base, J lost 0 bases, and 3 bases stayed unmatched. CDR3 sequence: CASSLRSGRSTDTQYF. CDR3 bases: TGTGCCAGCAGCTTAAGGAGCGGGAGAAGCACAGATACGCAGTATTTT.

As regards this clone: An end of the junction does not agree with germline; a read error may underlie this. CDR3 nucleotides: TGTGCTAGCAGCCCGGGACTAGGGGAGACCCAGTACTTC. Amino acids: CASSPGLGETQYF. The chain recombines TRBV7-7 with TRBJ2-5; 8 bases are shared with TRBD2. Germline V lookup: CDR1 SSHAT, CDR2 FNYEAQ (reference sequence). The CDR3 loop spans 13 amino acids.

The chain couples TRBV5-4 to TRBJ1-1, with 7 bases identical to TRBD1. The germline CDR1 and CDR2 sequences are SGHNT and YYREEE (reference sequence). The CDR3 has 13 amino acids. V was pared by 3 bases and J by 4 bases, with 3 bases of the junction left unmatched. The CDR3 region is CASSYDRVTEAFF. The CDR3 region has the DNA TGTGCCAGCAGCTATGACAGGGTCACTGAAGCTTTCTTT. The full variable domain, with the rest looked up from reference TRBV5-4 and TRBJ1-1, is ETGVTQSPTHLIKTRGQQVTLRCSSQSGHNTVSWYQQALGQGPQFIFQYYREEENGRGNFPPRFSGLQFPNYSSELNVNALELDDSALYLCASSYDRVTEAFFGQGTRLTVV.

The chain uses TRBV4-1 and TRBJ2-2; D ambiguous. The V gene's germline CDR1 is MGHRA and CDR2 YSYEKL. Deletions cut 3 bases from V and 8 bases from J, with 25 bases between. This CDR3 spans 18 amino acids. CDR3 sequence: CASSQGPASLSSEGELFF. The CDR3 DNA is TGCGCCAGCAGCCAGGGCCCGGCTAGTCTTAGTTCGGAAGGGGAGCTGTTTTTT.